The 22 T cell receptor beta chains below come from one sample, sequenced in a study of OX40 agonist ivuxolimab in advanced cancers. Sequenced by immunoSEQ multiplex PCR; TCRdb stores in-frame clones only, minus some. The sample records about 120,000 clones, around 89% being singletons. The sequencing here drew on CD4+ or CD8+ T cells sorted from blood, taken in a trial of the OX40 agonist ivuxolimab. These receptor sequences come from an adult with an advanced solid tumor such as melanoma, head and neck, liver or kidney cancer.

This clone was counted only a few times. The rearrangement uses TRBV2 and TRBJ1-6; 7 nucleotides match TRBD1. Trimming at V came to 5 bases and at J to 7 bases, leaving 8 bases not matched to a gene. Germline lookup yields CDR1 SNHLY and CDR2 FYNNEI. This CDR3 has 15 residues. This CDR3 is CASSPGQDWNSPLHF. The CDR3 DNA follows: TGTGCCAGCAGTCCCGGACAGGACTGGAATTCACCCCTCCACTTT.

The rearrangement uses TRBV28 and TRBJ2-7; 9 nucleotides match TRBD2. V shed 1 base, J shed 3 bases, and the junction held 4 bases outside the gene matches. This CDR3 spans 15 amino acids. Germline CDR1 reads MDHEN; CDR2 reads SYDVKM. CDR3: CASSLLPSGDYEQYF. Written as DNA, the CDR3 is TGTGCCAGCAGTTTATTGCCTAGCGGGGACTACGAGCAGTACTTC.

This rearrangement joins TRBV4-3 to TRBJ2-3; 14 nucleotides line up with TRBD2. The CDR3 contains 16 residues. With V trimmed by 4 bases and J by 4 bases, 4 bases remained unmatched. Germline assignment: CDR1 LGHNA and CDR2 YSLEER. The DNA for the CDR3 is TGCGCCAGCAGCCTGGGACTAGCGGGGGTGGCAGATACGCAGTATTTT. As protein: CASSLGLAGVADTQYF.

The chain joins TRBV28 to TRBJ2-7, with no clear D. The CDR3 runs 14 residues. The ends were cut back, 5 bases at V and 2 bases at J, with 13 bases in the middle. Looked up from germline, CDR1 is MDHEN and CDR2 is SYDVKM. In DNA form, the CDR3 reads TGTGCCAGCAGTACCGGCCAACTTCCCTACGAGCAGTACTTC. It is translated as CASSTGQLPYEQYF.

The chain employs TRBV19 and TRBJ2-5, with 7 bases fitting TRBD2. Germline V lookup: CDR1 LNHDA, CDR2 SQIVND (reference sequence). Trimming took 5 bases from V and 5 from J; bases not matched to a gene: 26. CDR3 length: 20 residues. The CDR3: CASSGPIDQRGLLARETQYF. CDR3 sequence (DNA): TGTGCCAGTAGTGGTCCAATAGATCAGCGGGGACTCCTCGCTCGGGAGACCCAGTACTTC.

This chain links TRBV6-5 with TRBJ1-1, with TRBD1 as a possible D gene (6 bases). Trimming cost V 7 bases and J 4 bases, with 16 bases left between them. Germline V gene lookup returns CDR1 MNHEY and CDR2 SVGAGI. The CDR3 has 14 residues. CDR3 coding DNA: TGTGCCAGCATCCCATGGGGGCCCAGCACTGAAGCTTTCTTT. Residues: CASIPWGPSTEAFF.

The gene calls are TRBV7-2 and TRBJ1-2; TRBD1 matches 9 bases. The CDR3 is made up of 16 amino acids. Trimming at V came to 6 bases and at J to 6 bases, leaving 14 bases not matched to a gene. Per germline, CDR1 SGHTA and CDR2 FQGNSA. DNA of the CDR3: TGTGCCAGCAGTTCGAGCCCGGGGACAGGGACTGATGGCTACACCTTC. This codes for CASSSSPGTGTDGYTF.

This chain joins TRBV7-8 and TRBJ2-7, with D hard to call. Germline V gene lookup returns CDR1 SGHVS and CDR2 FQNEAQ. V was clipped by 7 bases and J by 0 bases, with 10 bases between them. The CDR3 runs 13 residues. CDR3 amino acids: CASIPMSSYEQYF. The CDR3, as DNA: TGTGCCAGCATCCCGATGAGCTCCTACGAGCAGTACTTC.

The chain couples TRBV19 to TRBJ1-1; D might be TRBD1 (5 bases). This CDR3 is 16 amino acids long. V was shortened by 7 bases and J by 1 base, with 19 bases between the two germline ends. From germline, CDR1 is LNHDA and CDR2 SQIVND (reference sequence). CDR3: CASKDGGMGQNTEAFF. For the CDR3, the DNA is TGTGCCAGTAAGGACGGGGGGATGGGGCAGAACACTGAAGCTTTCTTT.

In this sample, this clone turned up once. J is TRBJ1-2 and V is TRBV6-6, with D maybe TRBD1 (6 bases). CDR3 length: 13 amino acids. Trimming stripped 7 bases from V and 8 bases from J, with 17 bases between. Germline CDR1 MNHNY, CDR2 SVGAGI (reference sequence). The CDR3 sequence: CASTRNRDGGYTF. CDR3 DNA: TGTGCCAGCACCCGCAACAGGGATGGGGGCTACACCTTC.

This chain uses TRBV6-5 with TRBJ2-1; 8 nucleotides line up with TRBD2. V was clipped by 4 bases and J by 9 bases; unmatched bases: 2. Germline CDR1 MNHEY, CDR2 SVGAGI. CDR3 length equals 12 residues. CDR3: CASSSTSGEQFF. CDR3 bases: TGTGCCAGCAGTTCCACTAGCGGTGAGCAGTTCTTC.

The chain combines TRBV19 with TRBJ2-2, with 8 bases matching TRBD1. Germline CDR1 LNHDA, CDR2 SQIVND (reference sequence). The CDR3 contains 15 residues. V shed 3 bases and J 3 bases; nucleotides not matched to a gene: 3. The CDR3 region is CASSIGTGYTGELFF. CDR3 bases: TGTGCCAGTAGTATCGGGACAGGATACACCGGGGAGCTGTTTTTT.

This chain connects TRBV27 to TRBJ2-3; D might be TRBD1 (6 bases). CDR1 and CDR2 (germline): MNHEY, SMNVEV (reference sequence). This CDR3 has 15 amino acids. V lost 8 bases, J lost 2 bases, and 17 bases lay in between. The chain's CDR3 is CASRRRGTFTDTQYF. The CDR3 coding sequence is TGTGCCAGCCGAAGAAGGGGGACCTTCACAGATACGCAGTATTTT.

V gene TRBV27 combines with J gene TRBJ1-1, with D hard to call. This CDR3 is built from 15 residues. CDR1 and CDR2 from the germline V gene are MNHEY and SMNVEV (reference sequence). V was trimmed by 4 bases and J by 5 bases, leaving 17 bases between them. This chain's CDR3 is CASSSATAWWTEAFF. In DNA, the CDR3 is TGTGCCAGCAGTTCCGCGACTGCCTGGTGGACTGAAGCTTTCTTT.

The V gene is TRBV5-4, the J gene TRBJ1-5; D gene ambiguous. The V and J ends lost 6 bases and 2 bases respectively, with 21 bases between them. Germline loops: CDR1 SGHNT, CDR2 YYREEE (reference sequence). The CDR3 is made up of 17 amino acids. This CDR3 reads CASTPTGKPWGNQPQHF. DNA of the CDR3: TGTGCCAGCACCCCCACCGGCAAGCCCTGGGGCAATCAGCCCCAGCATTTT. The full variable domain, rest sourced from reference TRBV5-4 and TRBJ1-5, is ETGVTQSPTHLIKTRGQQVTLRCSSQSGHNTVSWYQQALGQGPQFIFQYYREEENGRGNFPPRFSGLQFPNYSSELNVNALELDDSALYLCASTPTGKPWGNQPQHFGDGTRLSIL.

The V gene is TRBV6-6, the J gene TRBJ1-2; D remains unclear. CDR3 size: 13 residues. Germline V gene data show CDR1 as MNHNY and CDR2 as SVGAGI (reference sequence). V lost 8 bases and J 0 bases, leaving 10 bases between the germline ends. The CDR3 bases are TGTGCCAGCTCGAGAGCTCCTAACTATGGCTACACCTTC. It is translated as CASSRAPNYGYTF.

The V gene is TRBV29-1, the J gene TRBJ2-3, with D uncertain. Germline assignment: CDR1 SQVTM and CDR2 ANQGSEA. V dropped 5 bases and J dropped 5 bases, with 5 bases sitting between them. The CDR3 covers 10 residues. The CDR3, as DNA: TGCAGCGTTCATGTAGATACGCAGTATTTT. Its translation is CSVHVDTQYF.

The CDR3 reads CASSLRLAGGRGNEQFF. The CDR3 DNA reads as TGCGCCAGCAGCTTGAGATTAGCGGGGGGTCGAGGGAATGAGCAGTTCTTC. The gene calls are TRBV5-1 and TRBJ2-1, with TRBD2 matching over 10 bases. The CDR3 length is 17 residues. Germline V gives CDR1 SGHRS, CDR2 YFSETQ. V lost 1 base, J lost 7 bases, and 11 bases stayed unmatched.

V usage is TRBV4-2 and J usage is TRBJ2-3; TRBD2 matches at 11 bases. V gave up 3 bases and J gave up 1 base; unmatched junction bases: 3. The CDR3 has 16 amino acids. Germline V gene lookup returns CDR1 LGHNA and CDR2 YNFKEQ. Written as DNA, the CDR3 is TGTGCCAGCAGCCAGGAGACTAGCGGGGGCACAGATACGCAGTATTTT. This sequence encodes CASSQETSGGTDTQYF.

V usage is TRBV5-1 and J usage is TRBJ1-1, with 7 bases fitting TRBD1. V was pared by 3 bases and J by 7 bases, with 9 bases of the junction left unmatched. The germline V gene encodes CDR1 SGHRS and CDR2 YFSETQ. This CDR3 contains 14 residues. In DNA, the CDR3 is TGCGCCAGCAGCTCTTCGACAGGGCCAGGTGAAGCTTTCTTT. It specifies CASSSSTGPGEAFF. Combining the CDR3 with reference TRBV5-1 and TRBJ1-1 gives the whole variable domain KAGVTQTPRYLIKTRGQQVTLSCSPISGHRSVSWYQQTPGQGLQFLFEYFSETQRNKGNFPGRFSGRQFSNSRSEMNVSTLELGDSALYLCASSSSTGPGEAFFGQGTRLTVV.

The chain couples TRBV6-5 to TRBJ1-4; D not resolved. V was shortened by 0 bases and J by 6 bases, with 11 bases between the two germline ends. The CDR3 is 15 residues long. Germline V gives CDR1 MNHEY, CDR2 SVGAGI. CDR3 in amino acids: CASSYSRAAYEKLFF. CDR3 sequence (DNA): TGTGCCAGCAGTTACTCGAGGGCAGCGTATGAAAAACTGTTTTTT.

Here the CDR3 reads CASSFKGGGLTEAFF. In nucleotides, the CDR3 is TGTGCCAGCAGCTTCAAGGGAGGGGGGCTTACTGAAGCTTTCTTT. The rearrangement joins TRBV11-2 to TRBJ1-1; a possible D gene is TRBD1 (6 bases). Germline V gene data show CDR1 as SGHAT and CDR2 as FQNNGV. V was shortened by 3 bases and J by 5 bases, with 16 bases between the two germline ends. This CDR3 spans 15 amino acids.